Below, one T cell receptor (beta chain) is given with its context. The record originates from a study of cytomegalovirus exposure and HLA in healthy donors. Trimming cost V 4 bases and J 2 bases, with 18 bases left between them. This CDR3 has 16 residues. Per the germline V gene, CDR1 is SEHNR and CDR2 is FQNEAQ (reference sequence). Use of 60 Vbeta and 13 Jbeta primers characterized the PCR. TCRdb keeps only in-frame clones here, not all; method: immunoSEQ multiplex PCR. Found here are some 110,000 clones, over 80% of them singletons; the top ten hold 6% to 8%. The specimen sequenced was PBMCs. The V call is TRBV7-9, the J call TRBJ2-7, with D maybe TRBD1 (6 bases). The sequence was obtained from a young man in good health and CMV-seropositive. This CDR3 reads CASSSDRTVSPYEQYF. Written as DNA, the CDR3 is TGTGCCAGCAGCTCGGATCGGACAGTCTCCCCCTACGAGCAGTACTTC.